This T cell receptor (beta chain) was captured by sequencing in a study of blood T cells in healthy people across ages. CDR1 and CDR2 from the germline V gene are MDHEN and SYDVKM. This CDR3 has 16 amino acids. V was trimmed by 6 bases and J by 6 bases, leaving 21 bases between them. Primed by a sample-barcoded 5' primer and a J-beta primer mix, a second PCR proceeded for about 6 to 11 cycles. Each cDNA molecule carried a tag from a template-switch adaptor that contained 12 random nucleotides. MiXCR, applied by TCRdb to the 5' RACE reads, yields one record per CDR3 protein. The sample has around 1,800,000 distinct CDR3 sequences, roughly 43% seen once; the top ten hold under 30%.

This receptor was obtained from a human donor in good health. The specimen sequenced was blood. The J gene is TRBJ2-4, the V gene TRBV28, with D tentatively TRBD1 or TRBD2 (6 bases each). The CDR3 region is CASSPNRGPALNIQYF. The DNA for the CDR3 is TGTGCCAGCAGCCCTAACCGGGGGCCAGCTTTAAACATTCAGTACTTC.